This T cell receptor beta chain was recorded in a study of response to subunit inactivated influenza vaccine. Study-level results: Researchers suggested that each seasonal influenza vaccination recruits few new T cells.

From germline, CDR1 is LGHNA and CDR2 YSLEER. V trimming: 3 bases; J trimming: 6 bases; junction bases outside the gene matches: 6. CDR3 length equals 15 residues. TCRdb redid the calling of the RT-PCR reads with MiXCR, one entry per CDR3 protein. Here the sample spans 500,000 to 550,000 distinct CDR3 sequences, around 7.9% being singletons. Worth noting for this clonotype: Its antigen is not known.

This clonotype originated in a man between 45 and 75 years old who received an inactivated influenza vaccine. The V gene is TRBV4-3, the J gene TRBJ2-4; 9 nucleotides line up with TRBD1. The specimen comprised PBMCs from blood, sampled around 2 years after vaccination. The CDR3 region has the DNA TGCGCCAGCAGCCACCAACAGGGGGCAGGAAACATTCAGTACTTC. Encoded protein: CASSHQQGAGNIQYF.